The clone carrying this T cell receptor (beta chain) was counted between two and nine times. The antigen is not known. The sample comes from a study of identical twins. Study-level points and caveats: Insertions ran lower in abundant cord blood beta clonotypes, though not in memory repertoires. Researchers reported excess low generation probability among twin-shared out-of-frame alpha sequences.

Germline V gene sequence: CDR1 WNHNN, CDR2 SYGVQD (reference sequence). Germline trimming cut 8 bases from V and 3 bases from J; bases unmatched to any gene: 19. The CDR3 is made up of 18 amino acids. Everyone who donated was a healthy Caucasian. TCRdb processed the 5' RACE reads anew with MiXCR; each CDR3 protein has one entry. The table shows hundreds of thousands of distinct CDR3 sequences, with around 8.8% occurring only once. This sample was shared with a second study, whose subject was yellow fever vaccine responses in identical twins.

The sequence derives from a woman aged 18-30 years in good health. Sequencing was done on a sample of memory (CD45RO+) T cells sorted from blood. The chain employs TRBV10-1 and TRBJ1-5; 7 nucleotides line up with TRBD1. CDR3 loop: CASGEDILTGEVNQPQHF. CDR3 DNA: TGCGCCAGCGGGGAGGATATCCTTACAGGGGAGGTCAATCAGCCCCAGCATTTT.